This T cell receptor (beta chain) was captured by sequencing in a study of CD8+ T cells in alopecia areata. V was shortened by 1 base and J by 12 bases, with 13 bases between the two germline ends. The V gene's germline CDR1 is SNHLY and CDR2 FYNNEI. CDR3 length: 12 residues. Treatment: oral pan-JAK inhibitor, 5-10 mg twice daily. As part of sample collection, lesional scalp punch biopsies and peripheral blood were taken from alopecia areata patients. Extraction of RNA preceded its reverse transcription into cDNA, which served as the sequencing template. Only in-frame clones appear in the TCRdb table, and some are missing; sequencing was by immunoSEQ multiplex PCR. The sample has some 200,000 clones, roughly three fifths seen once.

This chain uses TRBV2 with TRBJ2-7; D uncertain. The sequencing here drew on CD4+ T cells sorted from blood, taken at week 4, from a patient treated with tofacitinib. This sequence originates from a human donor with alopecia areata. CDR3 coding DNA: TGTGCCAGCAGTGAAGAGTTGGGAAAACCGTACTTC. It codes for CASSEELGKPYF.